The sample holds a few counts of the clone carrying this TCR beta chain. Antigen unknown. The CDR3 extends over 11 amino acids. The V end lost 9 bases, the J end lost 2 bases, and 5 bases lay between the germline ends. Germline lookup yields CDR1 SGHVS and CDR2 FQNEAQ. MiXCR, run by TCRdb on the 5' RACE reads, gives a single entry per CDR3 protein. The sample includes hundreds of thousands of distinct CDR3 sequences, around an eighth of them seen just once. The data derive from a study of T cells after yellow fever vaccination. Study observations and caveats: Though it reached lower strength, the secondary response hit its peak faster, day 5 versus 15. Researchers noted that a small share of clonotypes showed up in both CD4 and CD8 compartments.

The source was CD4+ T cells sorted from PBMCs, collected 15 days after the yellow fever booster vaccination. The origin of this receptor is a young man who received the YFV17D yellow fever vaccine. The J gene is TRBJ2-1, the V gene TRBV7-8; D uncertain. The CDR3 reads CASQTYNEQFF. CDR3 nucleotide sequence: TGTGCCAGTCAGACCTACAATGAGCAGTTCTTC.